These T cell receptor beta chains were read from a single sample in a study of T-cell reconstitution after alpha-beta-depleted transplantation in children. TCRdb redid the calling of the PCR reads with MiXCR, one entry per CDR3 protein. Of 250,000 or so distinct CDR3 sequences in the sample, 8.2% are singletons; the top ten hold under 8%. Sequencing was performed on PBMCs, mostly from graft donor cells, taken 180 days after TCRalphabeta/CD19-depleted stem cell transplant. All receptors come from a male patient between 5 and 17 years old who had a stem cell transplant for acute lymphoblastic leukemia, so the T cells may come from the graft donor. Each CDR3 is given with its conserved first and last residue. D genes are given only for firm matches. Only part of the rows carry a size: once, few, many, or a class if the clone is expanded.

V gene	clone size	J gene	D gene	CDR3 protein	CDR3 DNA
TRBV27	many	TRBJ2-7	TRBD2	CASKREGLHEQYF	TGTGCCAGCAAGCGGGAGGGCCTCCACGAGCAGTACTTC
TRBV11-2	many	TRBJ2-2	NA	CASSLDRGRGRTGELFF	TGTGCCAGCAGCTTAGATAGGGGGAGGGGACGGACCGGGGAGCTGTTTTTT
TRBV7-2	many	TRBJ1-4	NA	CASSLYGGATNEKLFF	TGTGCCAGCAGCTTATATGGGGGGGCAACTAATGAAAAACTGTTTTTT
TRBV5-1	many	TRBJ2-3	NA	CASSLADWDTQYF	TGCGCCAGCAGCTTGGCCGACTGGGATACGCAGTATTTT
TRBV3-1	many	TRBJ2-7	TRBD1	CASSRSGTGDHEQYF	TGTGCCAGCAGCCGAAGTGGGACAGGGGACCACGAGCAGTACTTC
TRBV5-1	many	TRBJ2-2	TRBD1	CASSSGQGVLTGELFF	TGCGCCAGCAGCTCCGGACAGGGGGTTCTTACCGGGGAGCTGTTTTTT
TRBV28	many	TRBJ1-3	TRBD1	CASSLTGVGNTIYF	TGTGCCAGCAGCTTGACAGGGGTTGGAAACACCATATATTTT
TRBV5-6	NA	TRBJ2-7	NA	CAISTGQTYEQYF	TGTGCCATCAGCACCGGACAGACCTACGAGCAGTACTTC
TRBV9	many	TRBJ2-7	TRBD1	CASSVLDRDAYEQYF	TGTGCCAGCAGCGTATTGGACAGGGATGCCTACGAGCAGTACTTC
TRBV29-1	many	TRBJ2-3	NA	CSVEEDLSTDTQYF	TGCAGCGTTGAAGAGGACCTTAGCACAGATACGCAGTATTTT
TRBV19	NA	TRBJ2-1	TRBD2	CASRGTSKQFF	TGTGCCAGTAGAGGGACTAGCAAGCAGTTCTTC
TRBV6-6	many	TRBJ1-1	NA	CASRGAGNTEAFF	TGTGCCAGCAGGGGTGCGGGGAACACTGAAGCTTTCTTT
TRBV29-1	many	TRBJ2-1	NA	CSVPPRGRNEQFF	TGCAGCGTTCCCCCCAGGGGCCGGAATGAGCAGTTCTTC
TRBV20-1	many	TRBJ2-6	NA	CSALTQAGANVLTF	TGCAGTGCCCTGACACAGGCGGGGGCCAACGTCCTGACTTTC